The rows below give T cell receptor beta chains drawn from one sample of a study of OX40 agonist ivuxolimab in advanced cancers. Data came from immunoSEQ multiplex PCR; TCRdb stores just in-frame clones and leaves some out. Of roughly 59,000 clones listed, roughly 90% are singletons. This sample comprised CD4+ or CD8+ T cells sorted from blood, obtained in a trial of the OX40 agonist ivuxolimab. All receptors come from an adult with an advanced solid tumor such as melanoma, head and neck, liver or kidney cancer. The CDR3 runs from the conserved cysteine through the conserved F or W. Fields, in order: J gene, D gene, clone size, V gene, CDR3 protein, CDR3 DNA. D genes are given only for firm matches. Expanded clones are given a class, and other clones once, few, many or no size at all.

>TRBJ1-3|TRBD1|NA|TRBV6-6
CASSAQGSGNTIYF
TGTGCCAGCAGTGCACAGGGGAGCGGAAACACCATATATTTT
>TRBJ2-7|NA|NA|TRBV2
CASSGQGNSYEQYF
TGTGCCAGCAGTGGCCAGGGTAATTCGTACGAGCAGTACTTC
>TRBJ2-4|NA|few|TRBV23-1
CASSQSVAGENIQYF
TGCGCCAGCAGTCAATCGGTTGCCGGAGAAAACATTCAGTACTTC
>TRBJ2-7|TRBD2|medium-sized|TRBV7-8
CASSPGTSGRILRYEQYF
TGTGCCAGCAGCCCCGGGACTAGCGGGAGAATCCTTCGCTACGAGCAGTACTTC
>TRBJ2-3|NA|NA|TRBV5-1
CASSSLELTDTQYF
TGCGCCAGCAGCTCCCTAGAGTTAACAGATACGCAGTATTTT
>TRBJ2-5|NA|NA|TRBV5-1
CASSLGDSQETQYF
TGCGCCAGCAGCTTGGGTGACAGTCAAGAGACCCAGTACTTC
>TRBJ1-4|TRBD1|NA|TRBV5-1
CASSLGTGGAAEKLFF
TGCGCCAGCAGCTTGGGGACAGGGGGCGCAGCAGAAAAACTGTTTTTT
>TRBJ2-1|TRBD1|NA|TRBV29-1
CSVERQGAYEQFF
TGCAGCGTTGAACGCCAGGGGGCCTATGAGCAGTTCTTC
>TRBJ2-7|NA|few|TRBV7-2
CASSLSGLSRYEQYF
TGTGCCAGCAGCTTATCGGGGCTTTCACGCTACGAGCAGTACTTC
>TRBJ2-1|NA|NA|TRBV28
CASRPYGQPGGYNEQFF
TGTGCCAGCAGACCTTATGGACAGCCGGGGGGCTACAATGAGCAGTTCTTC
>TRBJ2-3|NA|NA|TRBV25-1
CASSMRDTQYF
TGTGCCAGCAGTATGAGGGATACGCAGTATTTT
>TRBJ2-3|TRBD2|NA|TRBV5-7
CASSPALAGDLGTDTQYF
TGTGCCAGCAGCCCGGCACTAGCGGGGGATTTGGGCACAGATACGCAGTATTTT
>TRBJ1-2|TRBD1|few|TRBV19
CASLDRVLSYTF
TGTGCCAGTTTGGACAGGGTCTTGAGCTACACCTTC
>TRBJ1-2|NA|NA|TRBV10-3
CAISDQARLQATYGYTF
TGTGCCATCAGTGATCAAGCTCGACTACAAGCCACCTATGGCTACACCTTC
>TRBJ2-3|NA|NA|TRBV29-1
CSAKTSPSTDTQYF
TGCAGCGCCAAAACATCTCCGAGCACAGATACGCAGTATTTT
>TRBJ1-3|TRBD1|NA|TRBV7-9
CASSLNQGVDTIYF
TGTGCCAGCAGCTTAAATCAGGGGGTCGACACCATATATTTT